Sequencing of this T cell receptor (beta chain) was carried out in a study of CD4 and CD8 cells across lung adenocarcinoma regions. TCRdb reanalysed the PCR reads using MiXCR and keeps one entry per CDR3 protein. This table has 10,000 to 15,000 distinct CDR3 sequences, under 75% appearing once. Trimming removed 0 bases from V and 5 bases from J; junction bases left unmatched: 5. Germline V gene sequence: CDR1 SEHNR, CDR2 FQNEAQ (reference sequence). The CDR3 consists of 15 residues. Sequenced: CD8+ T cells from the margin of a lung tumor. The chain joins TRBV7-9 to TRBJ2-7; 9 positions match TRBD1. This TCR was sampled from a female donor with lung adenocarcinoma. The CD4 and CD8 labels of this study may be unreliable. The CDR3 coding sequence is TGTGCCAGCAGCTTAGCATCCGACAGGGGGGACGAGCAGTACTTC. As protein: CASSLASDRGDEQYF.